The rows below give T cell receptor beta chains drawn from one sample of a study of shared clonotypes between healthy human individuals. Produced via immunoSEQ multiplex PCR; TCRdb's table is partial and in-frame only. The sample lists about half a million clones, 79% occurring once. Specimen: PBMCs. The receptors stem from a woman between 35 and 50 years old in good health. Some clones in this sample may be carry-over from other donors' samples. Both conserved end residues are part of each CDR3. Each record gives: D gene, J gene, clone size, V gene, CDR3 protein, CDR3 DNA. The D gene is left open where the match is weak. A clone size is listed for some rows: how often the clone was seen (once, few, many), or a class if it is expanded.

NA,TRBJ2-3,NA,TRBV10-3,CAIREGITTDTQYF,TGTGCCATCAGAGAGGGCATAACCACAGATACGCAGTATTTT
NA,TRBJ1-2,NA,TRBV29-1,CSEAPAGYGYTF,TGCAGCGAAGCTCCGGCGGGCTATGGCTACACCTTC
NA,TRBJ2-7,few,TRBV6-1,CASSANYEQYF,TGTGCCAGCAGTGCCAACTACGAGCAGTACTTC
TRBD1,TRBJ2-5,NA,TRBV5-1,CASSKGQPSQETQYF,TGCGCCAGCAGCAAGGGACAGCCCAGTCAAGAGACCCAGTACTTC
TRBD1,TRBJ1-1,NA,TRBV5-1,CASSLEGTGTTEAFF,TGCGCCAGCAGCTTGGAGGGGACAGGGACCACTGAAGCTTTCTTT
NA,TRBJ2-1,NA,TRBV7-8,CASSSIFPEQFF,TGTGCCAGCAGTTCCATATTTCCTGAGCAGTTCTTC
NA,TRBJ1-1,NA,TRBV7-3,CASSPRGLLRDTEAFF,TGTGCCAGCAGCCCCCGTGGACTCTTGAGGGACACTGAAGCTTTCTTT
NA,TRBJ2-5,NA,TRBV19,CASSIGGGFGETQYF,TGTGCCAGTAGTATAGGTGGGGGATTCGGAGAGACCCAGTACTTC
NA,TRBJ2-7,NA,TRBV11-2,CASSLGDEREQYF,TGTGCCAGCAGCTTGGGAGATGAACGGGAGCAGTACTTC
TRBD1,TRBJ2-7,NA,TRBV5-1,CASSPTGRDSNYEQYF,TGCGCCAGCAGCCCCACCGGCCGGGACAGCAACTACGAGCAGTACTTC
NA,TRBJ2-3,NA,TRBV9,CASSVGITDTQYF,TGTGCCAGCAGCGTGGGCATAACAGATACGCAGTATTTT
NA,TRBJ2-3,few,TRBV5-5,CASSLGATGTQYF,TGTGCCAGCAGCTTGGGGGCCACCGGTACGCAGTATTTT
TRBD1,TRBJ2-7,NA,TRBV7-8,CASSSKGQISPTGYF,TGTGCCAGCAGCTCAAAGGGACAGATATCTCCTACGGGGTACTTC
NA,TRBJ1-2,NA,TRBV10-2,CASKSRGTNYGYTF,TGCGCCAGCAAAAGCCGGGGGACTAACTATGGCTACACCTTC
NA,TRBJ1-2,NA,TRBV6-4,CASRGSPGYTF,TGTGCCAGCAGGGGGTCGCCGGGCTACACCTTC
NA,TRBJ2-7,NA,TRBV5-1,CASSFGRSYEQYF,TGCGCCAGCAGCTTTGGACGTTCCTACGAGCAGTACTTC
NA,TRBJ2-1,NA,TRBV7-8,CASSPAGPSYNEQFF,TGTGCCAGCAGCCCGGCTGGACCTTCCTACAATGAGCAGTTCTTC
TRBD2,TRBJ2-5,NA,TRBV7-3,CASSSKGLAGETQYF,TGTGCCAGCAGCTCCAAGGGACTAGCGGGAGAGACCCAGTACTTC
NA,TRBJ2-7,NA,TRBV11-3,CASSLGGNYEQYF,TGTGCCAGCAGCTTAGGCGGGAACTACGAGCAGTACTTC
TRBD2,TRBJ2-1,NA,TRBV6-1,CASSPPGTSGSPQFF,TGTGCCAGCAGTCCACCCGGGACTAGCGGGAGCCCGCAGTTCTTC
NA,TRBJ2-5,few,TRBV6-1,CASSERAARGSQYF,TGTGCCAGCAGTGAGAGGGCGGCCCGCGGGTCCCAGTACTTC
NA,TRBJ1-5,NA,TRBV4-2,CASSQELTGNQPQHF,TGTGCCAGCAGCCAAGAGCTCACCGGCAATCAGCCCCAGCATTTT
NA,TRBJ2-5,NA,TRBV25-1,CASRAVSRVETQYF,TGTGCCAGCAGGGCCGTATCTCGGGTTGAGACCCAGTACTTC
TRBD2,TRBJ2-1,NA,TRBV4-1,CASSQDGFRLAGGPYNEQFF,TGCGCCAGCAGCCAAGATGGTTTTAGACTAGCGGGAGGGCCTTACAATGAGCAGTTCTTC
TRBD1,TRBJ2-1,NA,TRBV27,CASSVGTGAFNEQFF,TGTGCCAGCAGTGTCGGGACAGGGGCCTTCAATGAGCAGTTCTTC
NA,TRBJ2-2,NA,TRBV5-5,CASSLAATNTGELFF,TGTGCCAGCAGCTTGGCAGCGACGAACACCGGGGAGCTGTTTTTT
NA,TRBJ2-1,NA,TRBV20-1,CSASRGSSQFF,TGCAGTGCTAGTAGGGGGAGTTCGCAGTTCTTC
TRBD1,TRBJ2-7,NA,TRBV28,CASRVGGTGEQYF,TGTGCCAGCAGGGTAGGGGGCACAGGGGAGCAGTACTTC
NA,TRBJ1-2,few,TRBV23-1,CASSQSGRNGYTF,TGCGCCAGCAGTCAATCGGGACGTAATGGCTACACCTTC
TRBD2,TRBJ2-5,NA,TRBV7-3,CASSHTGLAGSGETQYF,TGTGCCAGCAGCCACACAGGACTAGCGGGGTCCGGAGAGACCCAGTACTTC
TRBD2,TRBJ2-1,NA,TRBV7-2,CASSSRGLALSNEQFF,TGTGCCAGCAGCTCAAGGGGACTAGCTTTATCCAATGAGCAGTTCTTC
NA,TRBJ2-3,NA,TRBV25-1,CASSEPTRGRDTQYF,TGTGCCAGCAGTGAACCCACCCGGGGTCGCGATACGCAGTATTTT
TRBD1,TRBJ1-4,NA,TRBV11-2,CASSPYRGTGYEKLFF,TGTGCCAGCAGCCCATATAGGGGGACAGGGTATGAAAAACTGTTTTTT
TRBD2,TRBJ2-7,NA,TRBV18,CASSPWGGYEQYF,TGTGCCAGCTCACCATGGGGGGGGTACGAGCAGTACTTC
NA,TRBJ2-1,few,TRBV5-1,CASSSDRDLHNEQFF,TGCGCCAGCAGCTCAGACCGGGACCTTCACAATGAGCAGTTCTTC
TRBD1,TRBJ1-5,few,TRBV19,CASSVGQGNQPQHF,TGTGCCAGTAGCGTGGGACAGGGCAATCAGCCCCAGCATTTT
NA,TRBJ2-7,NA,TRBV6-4,CATLRTGLRYEQYF,TGTGCCACCTTACGAACCGGGCTCCGCTACGAGCAGTACTTC
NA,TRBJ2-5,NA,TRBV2,CASSELVLETQYF,TGTGCCAGCAGTGAATTGGTTTTGGAGACCCAGTACTTC
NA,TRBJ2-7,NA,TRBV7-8,CASSAVSGGPYEQYF,TGTGCCAGCAGCGCAGTGTCGGGTGGTCCCTACGAGCAGTACTTC
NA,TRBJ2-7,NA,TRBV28,CASSSSGLYEQYF,TGTGCCAGCAGTTCCTCAGGCCTCTACGAGCAGTACTTC